This T cell receptor (beta chain) came from a study of blood T cells in healthy people across ages. Study-level background: Researchers report that template switching captured about one barcoded beta molecule per two T cells. General study findings and limits: Per million T cells, the diversity of TCR beta decreased roughly linearly as age advanced.

Of note for this clonotype: Its antigen is still unknown.

A sample-barcoded 5' primer and a J-beta primer mix were used in a second PCR of roughly 7 to 11 cycles. Each cDNA molecule received a tag from a template-switch adaptor that had 12 random nucleotides. TCRdb recomputed calls from the 5' RACE reads with MiXCR, one row per CDR3 protein. The sample contains roughly 800,000 distinct CDR3 sequences, 58% of which appear only once. Sequencing was done on a sample of blood. This TCR was sampled from a man aged 30 to 39 in good health.

CDR3 amino acids: CAISPVDRADNEQFF. The CDR3 region has the DNA TGTGCCATCAGTCCTGTGGACAGGGCCGACAATGAGCAGTTCTTC. This chain connects TRBV10-3 to TRBJ2-1; 8 bases are a match to TRBD1. The germline V gene has CDR1 ENHRY and CDR2 SYGVKD. This CDR3 is built from 15 residues. After removal of 5 bases from V and 5 bases from J, the junction contained 8 bases not matched to a gene.